This TCR beta chain comes out of a study of Ad26.COV2.S vaccination and SARS-CoV-2 variants. Study-wide points: The TCR breadth and depth analyses may have understated or missed part of the total T cell responses. The placebo group had lower spike-specific TCR breadth than the vaccine recipients did.

A remark on this clone: What it binds is not known.

The protocol was immunoSEQ multiplex PCR, while the TCRdb copy is restricted to in-frame clones and leaves out a portion. This table holds some 450,000 clones, roughly 91% found once. The treatment is: 19 received Ad26.COV2.S at low or high dose, single or two shots; roughly 5 received placebo; per-sample allocation not given. Collection of the samples took place on day 63 after the first injection of vaccine or placebo. Spike of the Wuhan-strain SARS-CoV-2 was expressed by an Ad26 vector, which formed the vaccine. CDR3 length: 15 amino acids. Germline CDR1 and CDR2: LGHDT and YNNKEL (reference sequence). The J segment lost 3 bases and the V segment lost 1 base, leaving 3 bases of the junction unmatched.

This specimen consisted of peripheral blood, obtained in a trial of Ad26.COV2.S vaccine versus placebo. The sequence was collected from a person between 18 and 60 years old who received the Ad26.COV2.S COVID-19 vaccine or a placebo. V gene TRBV3-1 (or the pseudogene TRBV3-2) combines with J gene TRBJ2-7; TRBD1 aligns across 10 bases. The CDR3 DNA sequence: TGTGCCAGCAGCCAAGGACAGGGGGCGATCTACGAGCAGTACTTC. This encodes CASSQGQGAIYEQYF.